These T cell receptor beta chains were read from a single sample in a study of shared clonotypes between healthy human individuals. The data were produced by immunoSEQ multiplex PCR, yet TCRdb's version contains in-frame clones alone and is incomplete. The sample contains 850,000 to 1,100,000 clones, approximately 80% of which appear only once. Material for sequencing was memory CD4+ T cells from PBMCs. The receptors originated from a man aged 18 to 30 in good health. Some clones in this sample may be carry-over from other donors' samples. Each CDR3 is given with its conserved first and last residue. The D gene is left open where the match is weak. Rows give clone size only sometimes, using once, few, many, or a class for an expanded clone.

TRBV6-1	NA	TRBD1	TRBJ1-1	CASSVVGTGAYEAFF	TGTGCCAGCAGTGTTGTTGGGACAGGGGCGTATGAAGCTTTCTTT
TRBV9	NA	NA	TRBJ2-7	CASSVGGHYEQYF	TGTGCCAGCAGCGTAGGGGGGCACTACGAGCAGTACTTC
TRBV7-8	NA	NA	TRBJ2-7	CASSLRGRNAYEQYF	TGTGCCAGCAGCTTGCGCGGCCGGAACGCCTACGAGCAGTACTTC
TRBV4-2	NA	NA	TRBJ1-2	CASSQREDYGYTF	TGTGCCAGCAGCCAACGGGAAGACTATGGCTACACCTTC
TRBV7-2	NA	NA	TRBJ1-2	CASSRTSGYTF	TGTGCCAGCAGCCGCACCAGTGGCTACACCTTC
TRBV4-1	NA	TRBD1	TRBJ2-5	CASSQDWTGEETQYF	TGCGCCAGCAGCCAAGACTGGACAGGGGAAGAGACCCAGTACTTC
TRBV5-1	NA	NA	TRBJ1-4	CASSAPILRQEENEKLFF	TGCGCCAGCAGCGCTCCCATCCTACGACAGGAAGAGAATGAAAAACTGTTTTTT
TRBV27	NA	TRBD1	TRBJ2-4	CASRGQGAGNIQYF	TGTGCCAGCAGGGGACAGGGGGCCGGGAACATTCAGTACTTC
TRBV6-1	NA	TRBD2	TRBJ2-3	CASRGLADPTDTQYF	TGTGCCAGCAGGGGACTAGCAGACCCCACAGATACGCAGTATTTT
TRBV10-1	few	NA	TRBJ2-1	CASFSRGYNEQFF	TGTGCCAGCTTTTCTCGGGGTTACAATGAGCAGTTCTTC
TRBV11-2	few	TRBD2	TRBJ2-5	CASSYGPLAEETQYF	TGTGCCAGCAGCTACGGGCCTCTAGCGGAAGAGACCCAGTACTTC
TRBV28	NA	NA	TRBJ1-5	CASSGLVTQHF	TGTGCCAGCAGTGGCTTAGTAACCCAGCATTTT
TRBV6-1	few	TRBD1	TRBJ2-7	CASSEAGQGRQYF	TGTGCCAGCAGTGAAGCGGGACAGGGACGGCAGTACTTC
TRBV5-1	NA	NA	TRBJ1-2	CASSLAGSAGYGYTF	TGCGCCAGCAGCTTGGCTGGCAGTGCGGGCTATGGCTACACCTTC
TRBV7-2	NA	TRBD2	TRBJ2-7	CASSSGRAYEQYF	TGTGCCAGCAGTTCAGGGAGGGCCTACGAGCAGTACTTC
TRBV6-6	few	NA	TRBJ2-1	CASSPTGTRQFF	TGTGCCAGCAGTCCAACCGGGACACGGCAGTTCTTC
TRBV7-2	once	TRBD2	TRBJ2-3	CASSLGLDADTQYF	TGTGCCAGCAGCCTGGGACTAGACGCAGATACGCAGTATTTT
TRBV5-1	NA	NA	TRBJ1-1	CASSSKTANTEAFF	TGCGCCAGCAGCTCCAAGACAGCGAACACTGAAGCTTTCTTT
TRBV27	few	NA	TRBJ2-6	CASSFGGSGANVLTF	TGTGCCAGCAGTTTCGGGGGCTCTGGGGCCAACGTCCTGACTTTC
TRBV2	NA	TRBD1	TRBJ2-1	CASSDPDRGGQFF	TGTGCCAGCAGTGACCCTGACAGGGGAGGGCAGTTCTTC
TRBV27	NA	NA	TRBJ1-1	CASSWVRNTEAFF	TGTGCCAGCAGCTGGGTCCGGAACACTGAAGCTTTCTTT
TRBV28	once	NA	TRBJ1-3	CASNTVGGNTIYF	TGTGCCAGCAATACAGTGGGCGGAAACACCATATATTTT
TRBV5-6	NA	NA	TRBJ1-5	CASSSTPDSNQPQHF	TGTGCCAGCAGCTCGACACCAGATAGCAATCAGCCCCAGCATTTT
TRBV7-2	NA	TRBD1	TRBJ1-2	CASSSGQDRGYTF	TGTGCCAGCAGCTCGGGACAGGATAGAGGCTACACCTTC
TRBV10-3	NA	NA	TRBJ1-3	CAIMQGNTIYF	TGTGCCATCATGCAAGGAAACACCATATATTTT
TRBV11-2	NA	NA	TRBJ1-4	CASSLVGLKLFF	TGTGCCAGCAGCTTAGTTGGCTTAAAACTGTTTTTT
TRBV2	NA	NA	TRBJ1-5	CASKFNSNQPQHF	TGTGCCAGCAAATTTAATAGCAATCAGCCCCAGCATTTT
TRBV18	NA	NA	TRBJ2-1	CASSPSGGSYNEQFF	TGTGCCAGCTCACCATCGGGTGGATCCTACAATGAGCAGTTCTTC
TRBV5-1	many	NA	TRBJ1-4	CASSLPSGTNEKLFF	TGCGCCAGCAGCTTACCCAGTGGCACTAATGAAAAACTGTTTTTT
TRBV5-8	NA	TRBD2	TRBJ2-3	CASSSGLANTDTQYF	TGTGCCAGCAGCTCGGGACTAGCGAACACAGATACGCAGTATTTT
TRBV19	NA	NA	TRBJ2-2	CASSRGSSMGTGELFF	TGTGCCAGTAGTAGAGGATCGTCCATGGGCACCGGGGAGCTGTTTTTT
TRBV7-9	NA	NA	TRBJ1-3	CASSLSLSGNTIYF	TGTGCCAGCAGCTTATCTCTCTCTGGAAACACCATATATTTT
TRBV18	NA	TRBD1	TRBJ2-7	CASSPGTGYEQYF	TGTGCCAGCTCACCCGGGACAGGGTACGAGCAGTACTTC
TRBV27	NA	NA	TRBJ1-2	CASSLTAANYGYTF	TGTGCCAGCAGTTTAACAGCGGCTAACTATGGCTACACCTTC
TRBV28	NA	TRBD1	TRBJ2-7	CASNPPGQGTYEQYF	TGTGCCAGCAACCCTCCGGGACAGGGTACCTACGAGCAGTACTTC
TRBV5-1	NA	NA	TRBJ2-2	CASSVDGGRDTGELFF	TGCGCCAGCAGCGTAGACGGTGGACGTGACACCGGGGAGCTGTTTTTT
TRBV4-3	NA	NA	TRBJ2-2	CASSQELSPGTGELFF	TGCGCCAGCAGCCAAGAATTGTCTCCAGGGACCGGGGAGCTGTTTTTT
TRBV11-2	NA	NA	TRBJ1-4	CASSLNIRGEKLFF	TGTGCCAGCAGCTTAAACATCCGAGGTGAAAAACTGTTTTTT
TRBV7-8	NA	TRBD2	TRBJ2-7	CASSLDQREASYEQYF	TGTGCCAGCAGCTTAGACCAGCGGGAGGCCTCCTACGAGCAGTACTTC
TRBV7-2	NA	NA	TRBJ2-3	CASSLWGIADTQYF	TGTGCCAGCAGCTTATGGGGGATCGCAGATACGCAGTATTTT
TRBV7-2	NA	NA	TRBJ2-3	CASSLVGGGSTDTQYF	TGTGCCAGCAGCTTAGTTGGTGGCGGGAGCACAGATACGCAGTATTTT
TRBV29-1	NA	TRBD1	TRBJ2-7	CSAPEGDRRPYEQYF	TGCAGCGCTCCGGAAGGGGACAGGCGACCCTACGAGCAGTACTTC